The following is a TCR beta chain sequence with its context. Its antigen is still unknown. The CDR3 is 13 residues long. Germline V gene data show CDR1 as SGHAT and CDR2 as FQNNGV. The ends were cut back, 5 bases at V and 2 bases at J, with 10 bases in the middle. This sample is part of a study of tumor-infiltrating lymphocytes in primary liver carcinoma. Germline DNA was also extracted, and blood RNA was taken from unsorted whole blood. What was collected before surgery was around 4 milliliters of peripheral blood. Points from the study as a whole: Bulk unsorted material prevented CD4+ and CD8+ repertoire comparison.

Total RNA amounting to 500 ng was the source from which TCR beta cDNA was made with a constant-region primer. Libraries covering TCR beta were generated through three nested multiplex PCR rounds (using a slightly modified ARM-PCR). Running roughly 10 cycles apiece, the first two PCR rounds relied on TRBV1-TRBV30 forward primers together with a C-beta reverse primer. Via MiXCR, TCRdb re-called the multiplex PCR reads, giving one row per CDR3 protein. The data hold 330,000 or so distinct CDR3 sequences, with about two thirds observed a single time. The chain is built from TRBV11-2 and TRBJ2-7; tentatively, D is TRBD1 (5 bases). This TCR derives from a man aged 35-49 years with primary liver carcinoma and hepatitis B virus infection. What was sequenced was peripheral blood. CDR3 sequence (DNA): TGTGCCAGCAGCAGGAGACAGCCCTACGAGCAGTACTTC. The encoded protein is CASSRRQPYEQYF.